This T cell receptor beta chain was found in a study of control samples from healthy donors and cancer patients. Trimming at V came to 6 bases and at J to 8 bases, leaving 2 bases not matched to a gene. The CDR3 is made up of 12 amino acids. The germline CDR1 and CDR2 sequences are ENHRY and SYGVKD. Clones were read by immunoSEQ multiplex PCR, and TCRdb kept only the in-frame ones, dropping some. The data contain 100,000 to 150,000 clones, more than 75% of them singletons. The sequenced material came from blood. The chain combines TRBV10-3 with TRBJ2-1; 9 bases align to TRBD2. The clonotype originates from a young man in good health. The CDR3 DNA is TGTGCCATCAGGGGACTAGCCGATGAGCAGTTCTTC. Translation: CAIRGLADEQFF.